This T cell receptor beta chain was sequenced in a study of T cells after yellow fever vaccination. V gave up 2 bases and J gave up 2 bases, with 10 bases separating them. Looked up from germline, CDR1 is SGHTA and CDR2 is FQGNSA. The CDR3 is 14 residues long. Study-wide findings and caveats: Highly abundant clonotypes carried over from the bulk population could end up in FACS-sorted repertoires as contaminants. Most primary-vaccination clones reappeared after the booster (approximately 95% CD4, more than 70% CD8). A minor fraction of clonotypes spanned both CD4 and CD8 compartments.

A remark on this clonotype: As yet, its antigen is unknown.

TCRdb re-called the 5' RACE reads with MiXCR, one entry per CDR3 protein. The sample includes some 120,000 distinct CDR3 sequences, roughly 15% seen only once; the top ten take roughly two fifths. The receptor was isolated from a man between 18 and 35 years old who received the YFV17D yellow fever vaccine. The chain joins TRBV7-2 to TRBJ2-7; possible D gene TRBD1, 6 bases. The material was CD8+ T cells sorted from PBMCs, obtained 5 days after the yellow fever booster vaccination. The DNA for the CDR3 is TGTGCCAGCAGCTTATGGGCAGGGGCCTACGAGCAGTACGTC. Its translation is CASSLWAGAYEQYV.